Listed below are T cell receptor beta chains from one sample, sequenced in a study of blood T cell repertoires in COVID-19. This table comes from immunoSEQ multiplex PCR, and its TCRdb copy is limited to in-frame clones, with some not included. In the table there are approximately 300,000 clones, around 88% of which are singletons. Source material: peripheral blood. These receptors all come from a woman in her fifties or sixties with acute or convalescent COVID-19. Each CDR3 is given with its conserved first and last residue. Each record gives: V gene, clone size, J gene, D gene, CDR3 protein, CDR3 DNA. D genes are given only for firm matches. Size is omitted from some rows. Given values are once, few, many or a class for expanded clones.

>TRBV6-6|-|TRBJ1-4|TRBD1
CASSRGTGGEKLFF
TGTGCCAGCAGCCGCGGGACAGGGGGGGAAAAACTGTTTTTT
>TRBV7-3|-|TRBJ2-1|TRBD2
CASSRSGRANEQFF
TGTGCCAGCAGCCGTAGCGGGAGGGCCAATGAGCAGTTCTTC
>TRBV10-1|-|TRBJ1-1|-
CASSEEGGTEAFF
TGCGCCAGCAGTGAGGAGGGCGGCACTGAAGCTTTCTTT
>TRBV30|-|TRBJ2-5|-
CAWSVTGSGGTQYF
TGTGCCTGGAGTGTGACGGGGTCCGGGGGGACCCAGTACTTC
>TRBV7-3|-|TRBJ1-2|TRBD1
CASSLQQGTHGYTF
TGTGCCAGCAGCCTCCAACAGGGGACCCATGGCTACACCTTC
>TRBV2|-|TRBJ2-1|TRBD1
CASSGEGTGALTEQFF
TGTGCCAGCAGTGGCGAGGGGACAGGGGCTTTGACTGAGCAGTTCTTC
>TRBV5-1|-|TRBJ1-2|TRBD1
CASSSTGTVHYGYTF
TGCGCCAGCAGCTCGACGGGGACAGTGCACTATGGCTACACCTTC
>TRBV5-1|-|TRBJ1-2|-
CASSPGLYYTF
TGCGCCAGCAGCCCAGGCCTCTACTACACCTTC
>TRBV12-5|-|TRBJ2-4|TRBD1
CASGRGTGEYF
TGTGCTAGTGGCCGCGGGACAGGGGAGTACTTC
>TRBV30|-|TRBJ1-6|-
CAVNRAVDSPLHF
TGTGCCGTCAACAGGGCCGTGGATTCACCCCTCCACTTT
>TRBV11-2|-|TRBJ2-3|-
CASSPNPLALSTDTQYF
TGTGCCAGCAGCCCAAACCCCCTAGCGCTTAGCACAGATACGCAGTATTTT
>TRBV5-1|once|TRBJ2-1|-
CASSFTSNNEQFF
TGCGCCAGCAGTTTCACTTCCAACAATGAGCAGTTCTTC
>TRBV30|-|TRBJ2-7|TRBD1
CAWLPFGTEVSHEQYF
TGTGCCTGGCTGCCCTTCGGGACAGAGGTGTCCCACGAGCAGTACTTC
>TRBV18|-|TRBJ2-5|-
CASSLQGGETQYF
TGTGCCAGCTCACTACAGGGTGGAGAGACCCAGTACTTC
>TRBV10-3|-|TRBJ2-5|TRBD2
CAISAQREGETQYF
TGTGCCATCAGTGCACAGAGGGAGGGAGAGACCCAGTACTTC
>TRBV25-1|few|TRBJ1-4|TRBD1
CASQGQGRGKLFF
TGTGCCAGCCAGGGACAGGGGAGAGGAAAACTGTTTTTT
>TRBV19|-|TRBJ1-5|-
CASTVERGGYQPQHF
TGTGCCAGTACGGTGGAGCGGGGAGGGTATCAGCCCCAGCATTTT
>TRBV12-3/TRBV12-4|-|TRBJ1-4|-
CASLGAREKLFF
TGTGCCAGCCTAGGGGCGAGGGAAAAACTGTTTTTT
>TRBV27|-|TRBJ1-2|TRBD1
CASSSSGTGVYGYTF
TGTGCCAGCAGTTCATCCGGGACAGGGGTCTATGGCTACACCTTC
>TRBV19|few|TRBJ1-6|-
CASSKDAQPGDSPLHF
TGTGCCAGTAGCAAGGACGCACAGCCGGGGGATTCACCCCTCCACTTT
>TRBV19|-|TRBJ2-2|TRBD1
CASSIADRVTEELFF
TGTGCCAGTAGTATCGCGGACAGGGTCACCGAGGAGCTGTTTTTT
>TRBV2|-|TRBJ2-3|-
CASMGFGPDTQYF
TGTGCCAGCATGGGCTTTGGGCCAGATACGCAGTATTTT
>TRBV6-5|-|TRBJ1-6|TRBD1
CASSYVGQGNSPLHF
TGTGCCAGCAGTTACGTGGGACAGGGAAATTCACCCCTCCACTTT
>TRBV9|few|TRBJ2-7|TRBD2
CASSVLAGSYEQYF
TGTGCCAGCAGCGTTCTAGCGGGGAGCTACGAGCAGTACTTC
>TRBV27|once|TRBJ2-3|-
CASSLDRGQGTDTQYF
TGTGCCAGCAGTTTAGATAGGGGTCAGGGCACAGATACGCAGTATTTT
>TRBV7-2|-|TRBJ1-2|TRBD1
CASSLMQGVYGYTF
TGTGCCAGCAGCTTAATGCAGGGGGTGTATGGCTACACCTTC
>TRBV5-1|-|TRBJ1-1|-
CASSLGEMNTEAFF
TGCGCCAGCAGCTTAGGAGAGATGAACACTGAAGCTTTCTTT
>TRBV7-6|-|TRBJ2-2|-
CASSLERSTGELFF
TGTGCCAGCAGCTTAGAACGGAGTACTGGGGAGCTGTTTTTT
>TRBV18|-|TRBJ1-2|-
CASSQDSNYGYTF
TGTGCCAGCTCCCAGGACAGTAACTATGGCTACACCTTC
>TRBV6-4|few|TRBJ1-5|-
CASSDGDNQPQHF
TGTGCCAGCAGTGACGGAGACAATCAGCCCCAGCATTTT
>TRBV7-2|-|TRBJ2-3|TRBD1
CASSWDRTIITQYF
TGTGCCAGCAGCTGGGACAGAACCATCATAACGCAGTATTTT
>TRBV6-5|-|TRBJ2-1|-
CASSYEGSDEQFF
TGTGCCAGCAGTTACGAGGGATCCGATGAGCAGTTCTTC
>TRBV7-9|-|TRBJ1-1|-
CASKMDTGGPEAFF
TGTGCCAGCAAGATGGATACGGGGGGACCTGAAGCTTTCTTT
>TRBV30|-|TRBJ2-7|-
CAWSVQAVLYEQYF
TGTGCCTGGAGTGTACAGGCTGTACTTTACGAGCAGTACTTC
>TRBV7-8|-|TRBJ1-1|TRBD1
CASRTPRDSPRAFF
TGTGCCAGCAGGACCCCACGGGACAGTCCTAGAGCTTTCTTT
>TRBV19|-|TRBJ1-2|TRBD1
CASSIVMTGGYGYTF
TGTGCCAGTAGTATTGTTATGACAGGGGGCTATGGCTACACCTTC
>TRBV4-3|-|TRBJ2-1|-
CASSQDFDEQFF
TGCGCCAGCAGCCAAGATTTCGATGAGCAGTTCTTC
>TRBV3-1/TRBV3-2|few|TRBJ1-6|-
CASTTENSPLHF
TGTGCCAGCACCACGGAGAATTCACCCCTCCACTTT
>TRBV10-3|-|TRBJ2-5|TRBD2
CAISEPGLAGQETQYF
TGTGCCATCAGTGAGCCCGGACTAGCGGGGCAAGAGACCCAGTACTTC
>TRBV7-2|once|TRBJ2-6|-
CASSFRGPGANVLTF
TGTGCCAGCAGCTTTCGGGGTCCTGGGGCCAACGTCCTGACTTTC
>TRBV2|few|TRBJ1-2|TRBD1
CASSRQGGGYTF
TGTGCCAGCAGCCGACAGGGTGGAGGCTACACCTTC
>TRBV27|-|TRBJ1-3|-
CASSHHTGTIYF
TGTGCCAGCAGTCATCACACAGGCACCATATATTTT
>TRBV2|-|TRBJ1-6|-
CASSERQGNNSPLHF
TGTGCCAGCAGTGAAAGGCAGGGTAATAATTCACCCCTCCACTTT
>TRBV7-9|once|TRBJ2-5|-
CASSLEGRAVQETQYF
TGTGCCAGCAGCTTAGAGGGCAGGGCAGTCCAAGAGACCCAGTACTTC
>TRBV10-2|once|TRBJ2-3|-
CASSESYATSTDTQYF
TGCGCCAGCAGTGAGTCGTACGCAACTAGCACAGATACGCAGTATTTT
>TRBV25-1|-|TRBJ2-2|-
CASSEGGSLDTGELFF
TGTGCCAGCAGTGAAGGTGGGAGTCTAGACACCGGGGAGCTGTTTTTT
>TRBV12-3/TRBV12-4|-|TRBJ2-5|-
CASSRGQETQYF
TGTGCCAGCAGTCGGGGTCAAGAGACCCAGTACTTC
>TRBV27|-|TRBJ1-5|-
CASSPPYGPQHF
TGTGCCAGCAGTCCTCCGTACGGTCCCCAGCATTTT
>TRBV7-5|-|TRBJ1-1|-
CARSCGGLDTEAFF
TGTGCCAGAAGTTGTGGAGGTCTGGACACTGAAGCTTTCTTT
>TRBV24-1|-|TRBJ2-3|-
CATSDPARSDTQYF
TGTGCCACCAGTGATCCCGCGCGTTCGGATACGCAGTATTTT
>TRBV2|-|TRBJ1-6|-
CASRDYEVYSPLHF
TGTGCCAGCAGGGACTATGAGGTGTATTCACCCCTCCACTTT
>TRBV9|-|TRBJ2-7|TRBD1
CASSEGDRDSEQYF
TGTGCCAGCAGCGAAGGGGACAGGGACTCCGAGCAGTACTTC
>TRBV2|-|TRBJ2-7|-
CASSGSPLSPLSYEQYF
TGTGCCAGCAGTGGAAGCCCTTTGAGCCCGCTCTCCTACGAGCAGTACTTC
>TRBV30|-|TRBJ2-3|TRBD2
CAWTSGQLTDTQYF
TGTGCCTGGACTAGCGGACAACTCACAGATACGCAGTATTTT
>TRBV5-1|few|TRBJ2-2|TRBD1
CASSAGTGEGAGELFF
TGCGCCAGCAGCGCCGGGACAGGGGAAGGTGCCGGGGAGCTGTTTTTT
>TRBV13|-|TRBJ1-1|TRBD1
CASSTRPGQGDTEAFF
TGTGCCAGCAGCACCCGTCCCGGACAGGGGGACACTGAAGCTTTCTTT
>TRBV4-3|few|TRBJ2-1|-
CASSQSRADFNEQFF
TGCGCCAGCAGCCAGTCCCGCGCCGACTTTAATGAGCAGTTCTTC
>TRBV5-1|few|TRBJ1-1|-
CASYSLRRTEAFF
TGCGCCAGCTACAGTCTCCGGCGAACTGAAGCTTTCTTT
>TRBV30|-|TRBJ1-6|-
CAWNLGSSYNSPLHF
TGTGCCTGGAACCTAGGAAGCTCCTATAATTCACCCCTCCACTTT